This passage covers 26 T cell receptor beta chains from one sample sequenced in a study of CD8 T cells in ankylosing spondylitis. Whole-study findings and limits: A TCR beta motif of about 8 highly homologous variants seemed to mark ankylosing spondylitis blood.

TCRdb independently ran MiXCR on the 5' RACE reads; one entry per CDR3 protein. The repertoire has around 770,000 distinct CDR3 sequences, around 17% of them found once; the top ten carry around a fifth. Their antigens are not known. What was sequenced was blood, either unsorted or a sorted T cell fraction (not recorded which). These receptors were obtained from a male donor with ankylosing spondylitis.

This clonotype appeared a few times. CDR3 residues: CASSQGVAGSSYNEQFF. The CDR3 bases are TGTGCCAGCAGCCAAGGGGTAGCGGGCAGCTCCTACAATGAGCAGTTCTTC. The chain couples TRBV14 to TRBJ2-1, with TRBD2 matching 7 bases. With V trimmed by 1 base and J by 0 bases, 6 bases remained unmatched. The CDR3 has 17 residues. Germline CDR1 is SGHDN and CDR2 is FVKESK.

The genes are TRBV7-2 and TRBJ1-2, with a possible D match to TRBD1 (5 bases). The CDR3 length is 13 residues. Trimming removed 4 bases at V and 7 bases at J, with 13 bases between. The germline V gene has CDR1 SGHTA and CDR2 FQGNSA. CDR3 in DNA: TGTGCCAGCAGCTCCTCCCAGGGAACTGGCTACACCTTC. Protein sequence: CASSSSQGTGYTF.

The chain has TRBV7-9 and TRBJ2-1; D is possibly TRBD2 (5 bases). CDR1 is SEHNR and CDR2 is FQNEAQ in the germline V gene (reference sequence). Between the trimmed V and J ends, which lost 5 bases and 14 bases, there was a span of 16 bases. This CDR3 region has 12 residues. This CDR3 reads CASSDSRGWEFF. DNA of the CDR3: TGTGCCAGCAGCGACTCACGAGGGTGGGAGTTCTTC.

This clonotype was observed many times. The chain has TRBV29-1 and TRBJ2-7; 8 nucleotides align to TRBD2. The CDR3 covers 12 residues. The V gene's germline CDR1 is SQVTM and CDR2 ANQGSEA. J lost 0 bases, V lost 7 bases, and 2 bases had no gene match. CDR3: CSAGGASYEQYF. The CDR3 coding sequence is TGCAGCGCGGGGGGGGCCTCCTACGAGCAGTACTTC.

CDR3 protein: CASSWDSLNTYEQYF. CDR3 sequence (DNA): TGCGCCAGCAGCTGGGACAGTCTCAATACCTACGAGCAGTACTTC. The chain couples TRBV5-1 to TRBJ2-7, with 7 bases that match TRBD1. Per the germline V gene, CDR1 is SGHRS and CDR2 is YFSETQ. With V trimmed by 3 bases and J by 2 bases, 8 bases remained unmatched. This CDR3 region has 15 residues.

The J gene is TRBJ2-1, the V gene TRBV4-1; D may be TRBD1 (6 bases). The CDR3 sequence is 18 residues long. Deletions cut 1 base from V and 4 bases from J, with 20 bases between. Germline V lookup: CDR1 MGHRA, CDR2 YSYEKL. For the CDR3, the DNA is TGCGCCAGCAGCCAAGTACCCCTCACAGGGCCCATATACAATGAGCAGTTCTTC. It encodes CASSQVPLTGPIYNEQFF.

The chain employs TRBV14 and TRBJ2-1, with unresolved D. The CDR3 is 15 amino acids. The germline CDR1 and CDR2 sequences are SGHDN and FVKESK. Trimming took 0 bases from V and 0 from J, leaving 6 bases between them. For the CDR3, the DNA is TGTGCCAGCAGCCAAGAGCAGGTCTCCTACAATGAGCAGTTCTTC. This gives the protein CASSQEQVSYNEQFF.

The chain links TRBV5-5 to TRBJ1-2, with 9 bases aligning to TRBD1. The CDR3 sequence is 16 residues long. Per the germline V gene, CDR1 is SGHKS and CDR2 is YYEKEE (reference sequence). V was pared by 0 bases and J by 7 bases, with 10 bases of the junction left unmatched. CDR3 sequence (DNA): TGTGCCAGCAGCTTGGCAGGACAGGGGTTCCGGAGTGGCTACACCTTC. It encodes CASSLAGQGFRSGYTF.

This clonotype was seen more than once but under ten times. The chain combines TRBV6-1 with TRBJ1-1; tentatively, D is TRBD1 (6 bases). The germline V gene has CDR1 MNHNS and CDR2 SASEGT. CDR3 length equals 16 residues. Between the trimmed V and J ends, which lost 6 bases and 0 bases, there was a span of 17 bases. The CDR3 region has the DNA TGTGCCAGCAGACCCGTTGACAGGTCCATGAACACTGAAGCTTTCTTT. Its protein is CASRPVDRSMNTEAFF.

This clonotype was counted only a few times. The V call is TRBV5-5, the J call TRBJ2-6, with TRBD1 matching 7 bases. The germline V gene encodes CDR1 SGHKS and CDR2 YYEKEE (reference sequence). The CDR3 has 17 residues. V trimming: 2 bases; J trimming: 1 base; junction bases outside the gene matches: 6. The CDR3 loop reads CASSFRQGNSGANVLTF. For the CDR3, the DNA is TGTGCCAGCAGCTTCCGACAGGGAAATTCTGGGGCCAACGTCCTGACTTTC.

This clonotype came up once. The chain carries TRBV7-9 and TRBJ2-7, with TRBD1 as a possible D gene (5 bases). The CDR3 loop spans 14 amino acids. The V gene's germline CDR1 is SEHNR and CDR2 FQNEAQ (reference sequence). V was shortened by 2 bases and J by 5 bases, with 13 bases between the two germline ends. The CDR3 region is CASSLISGPNEQYF. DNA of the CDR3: TGTGCCAGCAGCTTAATTTCAGGGCCCAACGAGCAGTACTTC.

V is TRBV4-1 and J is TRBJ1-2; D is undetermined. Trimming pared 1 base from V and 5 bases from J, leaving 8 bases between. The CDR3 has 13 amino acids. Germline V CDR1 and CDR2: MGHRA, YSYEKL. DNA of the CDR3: TGCGCCAGCAGCCAAGGGTCCGGGTATGGCTACACCTTC. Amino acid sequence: CASSQGSGYGYTF.

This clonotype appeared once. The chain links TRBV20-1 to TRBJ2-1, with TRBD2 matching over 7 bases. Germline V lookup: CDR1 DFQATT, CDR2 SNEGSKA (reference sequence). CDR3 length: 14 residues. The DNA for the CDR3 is TGCGGAAGTGTGCGGGAGAGCTCCTACAATGAGCAGTTCTTC. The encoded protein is CGSVRESSYNEQFF.

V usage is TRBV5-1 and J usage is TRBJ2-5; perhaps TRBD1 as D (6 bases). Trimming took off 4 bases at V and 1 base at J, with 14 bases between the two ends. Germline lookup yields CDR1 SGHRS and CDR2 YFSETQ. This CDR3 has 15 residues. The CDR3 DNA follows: TGCGCCAGCAGCCTCCGGGACAAGCTCCAAGAGACCCAGTACTTC. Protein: CASSLRDKLQETQYF.

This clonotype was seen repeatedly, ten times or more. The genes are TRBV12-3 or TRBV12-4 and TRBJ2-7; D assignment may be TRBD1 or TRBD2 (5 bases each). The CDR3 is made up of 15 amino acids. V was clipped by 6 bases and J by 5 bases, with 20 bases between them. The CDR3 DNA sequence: TGTGCCAGCAGCTCGACGTGGGGGTTGAGCCACGAGCAGTACTTC. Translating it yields CASSSTWGLSHEQYF.

CDR3 residues: CASSIGRTYEQYF. The CDR3 nucleotides read TGTGCCAGTAGTATCGGCAGGACCTACGAGCAGTACTTC. This sequence joins TRBV19 and TRBJ2-7; D unresolved. Trimming took off 3 bases at V and 2 bases at J, with 8 bases between the two ends. The CDR3 loop spans 13 amino acids. The germline CDR1 and CDR2 sequences are LNHDA and SQIVND (reference sequence).

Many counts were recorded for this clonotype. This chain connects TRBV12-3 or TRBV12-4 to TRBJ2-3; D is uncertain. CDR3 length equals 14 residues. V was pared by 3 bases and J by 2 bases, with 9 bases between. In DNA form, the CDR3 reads TGTGCCAGCAGTTTGGTGGGGAACACAGATACGCAGTATTTT. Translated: CASSLVGNTDTQYF.

CDR3 residues: CASCRGHGEKLFF. The CDR3 DNA reads as TGTGCCAGCTGTAGGGGGCACGGTGAAAAACTGTTTTTT. V is TRBV7-9 and J is TRBJ1-4; 7 bases agree with TRBD1. The CDR3 spans 13 residues. V lost 8 bases to trimming and J lost 7 bases; unmatched junction nucleotides: 7. Germline-derived CDR1 and CDR2 are SEHNR and FQNEAQ (reference sequence).

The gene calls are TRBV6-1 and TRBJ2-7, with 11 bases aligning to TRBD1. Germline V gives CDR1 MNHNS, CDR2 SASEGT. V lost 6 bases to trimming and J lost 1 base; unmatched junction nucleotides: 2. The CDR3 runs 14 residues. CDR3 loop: CASRDRGLSYEQYF. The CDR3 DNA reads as TGTGCCAGCAGGGACAGGGGGCTGTCCTACGAGCAGTACTTC.

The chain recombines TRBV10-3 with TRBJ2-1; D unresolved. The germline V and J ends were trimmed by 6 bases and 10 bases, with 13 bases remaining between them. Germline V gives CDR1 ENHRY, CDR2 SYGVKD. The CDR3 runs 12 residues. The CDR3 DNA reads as TGTGCCATCAGGGAGAGTGATCGCGAGCAGTTCTTC. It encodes CAIRESDREQFF.

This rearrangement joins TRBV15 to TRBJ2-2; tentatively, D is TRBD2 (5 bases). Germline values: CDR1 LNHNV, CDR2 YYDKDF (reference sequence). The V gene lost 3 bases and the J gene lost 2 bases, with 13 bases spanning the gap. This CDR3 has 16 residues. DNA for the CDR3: TGTGCCACCAGCAGGTGGTCGGGATTAAACACCGGGGAGCTGTTTTTT. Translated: CATSRWSGLNTGELFF. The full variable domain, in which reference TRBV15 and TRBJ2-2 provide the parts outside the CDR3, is DAMVIQNPRYQVTQFGKPVTLSCSQTLNHNVMYWYQQKSSQAPKLLFHYYDKDFNNEADTPDNFQSRRPNTSFCFLDIRSPGLGDTAMYLCATSRWSGLNTGELFFGEGSRLTVL.

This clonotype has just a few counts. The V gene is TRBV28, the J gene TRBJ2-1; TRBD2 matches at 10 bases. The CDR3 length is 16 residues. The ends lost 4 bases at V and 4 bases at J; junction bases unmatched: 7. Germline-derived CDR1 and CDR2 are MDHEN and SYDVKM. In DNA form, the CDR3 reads TGTGCCAGCAGTTCCGCGGTTAGCGGGGGGTACAATGAGCAGTTCTTC. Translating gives CASSSAVSGGYNEQFF.

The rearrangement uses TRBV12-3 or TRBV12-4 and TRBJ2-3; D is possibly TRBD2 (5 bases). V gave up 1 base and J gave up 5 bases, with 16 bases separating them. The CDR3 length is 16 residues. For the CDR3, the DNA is TGTGCCAGCAGTTTAGGAAGGGCTACTGAGGGAGATACGCAGTATTTT. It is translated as CASSLGRATEGDTQYF.

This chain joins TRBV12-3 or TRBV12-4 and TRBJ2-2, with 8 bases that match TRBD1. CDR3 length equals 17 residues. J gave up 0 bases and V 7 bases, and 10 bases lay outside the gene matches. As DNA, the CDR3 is TGTGCCAGCACGCGAACTCCAGGGGGCTCGAACACCGGGGAGCTGTTTTTT. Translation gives CASTRTPGGSNTGELFF.

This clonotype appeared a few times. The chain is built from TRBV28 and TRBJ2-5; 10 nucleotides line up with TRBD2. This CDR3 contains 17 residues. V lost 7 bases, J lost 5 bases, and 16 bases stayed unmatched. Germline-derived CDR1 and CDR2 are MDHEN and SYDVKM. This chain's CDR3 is CASTTGALAGEEETQYF. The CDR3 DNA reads TGTGCCAGCACGACAGGTGCCCTAGCGGGAGAGGAGGAGACCCAGTACTTC.

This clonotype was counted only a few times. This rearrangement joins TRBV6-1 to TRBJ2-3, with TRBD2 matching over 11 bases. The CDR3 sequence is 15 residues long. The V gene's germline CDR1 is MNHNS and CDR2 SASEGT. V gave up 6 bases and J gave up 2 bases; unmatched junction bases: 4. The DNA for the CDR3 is TGTGCCAGCAGGAAGACTAGCGGGAACACAGATACGCAGTATTTT. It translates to CASRKTSGNTDTQYF.